A single sample is the source of the 27 T cell receptor beta chains below, sequenced in a study of identical twins. TCRdb reanalysed the 5' RACE reads using MiXCR and keeps one entry per CDR3 protein. The sample carries hundreds of thousands of distinct CDR3 sequences, about 9.4% recorded once. These records were also assigned to another study, of yellow fever vaccine responses in identical twins.

Sequenced material: PBMCs. These receptors were collected from a woman under 30 in good health.

In its sample, this clonotype was seen a few times. V usage is TRBV29-1 and J usage is TRBJ2-3, with 9 positions matching TRBD2. With 0 bases clipped from V and 4 bases from J, the junction kept 8 bases outside the gene matches. CDR3 length equals 16 residues. Germline lookup yields CDR1 SQVTM and CDR2 ANQGSEA. The CDR3 loop is CSVEDQSGRSADTQYF. The CDR3 DNA reads TGCAGCGTTGAAGATCAAAGCGGGAGGAGCGCAGATACGCAGTATTTT.

This clonotype was recorded at least ten times. V gene TRBV12-3 or TRBV12-4 combines with J gene TRBJ2-5; a possible D gene is TRBD2 (6 bases). The CDR3 has 17 amino acids. V dropped 3 bases and J dropped 2 bases, with 19 bases sitting between them. The CDR3 here is CASSFGTLAKIQETQYF. The DNA of the CDR3 is TGTGCCAGCAGTTTCGGTACTCTAGCGAAAATTCAAGAGACCCAGTACTTC.

This clonotype has more than one count but fewer than ten. The rearrangement joins TRBV15 to TRBJ2-7; D is unresolved. This CDR3 has 14 amino acids. V lost 2 bases and J lost 0, with 8 bases in between. CDR1 and CDR2 (germline): LNHNV, YYDKDF (reference sequence). The DNA for the CDR3 is TGTGCCACCAGCAGAACTCAAAGCTCCTACGAGCAGTACTTC. As protein: CATSRTQSSYEQYF.

V usage is TRBV12-3 or TRBV12-4 and J usage is TRBJ1-3; D may be TRBD1 (6 bases). The V end was cut by 7 bases, the J end by 8 bases, with 21 bases between. CDR3 length equals 15 residues. The CDR3 coding sequence is TGTGCCAGCACCCCACCGCGCTTGGGGGGCCACACCATATATTTT. It codes for CASTPPRLGGHTIYF.

This clonotype was observed at least ten times. The rearrangement links TRBV20-1 to TRBJ2-7; 7 positions agree with TRBD1. Germline CDR1 reads DFQATT; CDR2 reads SNEGSKA (reference sequence). With 3 bases clipped from V and 2 bases from J, the junction kept 4 bases outside the gene matches. The CDR3 extends over 13 amino acids. CDR3 sequence reads: CSASLGQPYEQYF. CDR3 nucleotide sequence: TGCAGTGCTAGTTTGGGACAGCCCTACGAGCAGTACTTC.

This clonotype has only a few counts. This chain joins TRBV4-2 and TRBJ2-1; the match to TRBD2 covers 7 bases. Germline CDR1 LGHNA, CDR2 YNFKEQ. This CDR3 comprises 17 residues. Trimming at V came to 4 bases and at J to 1 base, leaving 10 bases not matched to a gene. In nucleotides, the CDR3 is TGTGCCAGCAGCCCCGTCGGGCGGGAGCCTTCCTACAATGAGCAGTTCTTC. Its protein is CASSPVGREPSYNEQFF.

This clonotype occurred many times. The chain is built from TRBV12-3 or TRBV12-4 and TRBJ1-2, with D possibly matching TRBD1 (6 bases). V gave up 3 bases and J gave up 8 bases, with 19 bases separating them. The CDR3 sequence is 15 residues long. CDR3 coding DNA: TGTGCCAGCAGTTTTGGTTGGGGGGCAAAGGGGGGCTACACCTTC. Its protein is CASSFGWGAKGGYTF.

This clonotype was detected many times. The chain links TRBV3-1 to TRBJ1-1, with TRBD1 matching 7 bases. The CDR3 is 19 residues long. V lost 0 bases to trimming and J lost 0 bases; unmatched junction nucleotides: 13. The germline V gene has CDR1 LGHDT and CDR2 YNNKEL (reference sequence). In DNA form, the CDR3 reads TGTGCCAGCAGCCAAGATTGGACAGGAGGGATTGTTGTGAACACTGAAGCTTTCTTT. Translating it yields CASSQDWTGGIVVNTEAFF. The whole variable domain, filled in from reference TRBV3-1 and TRBJ1-1, reads DTAVSQTPKYLVTQMGNDKSIKCEQNLGHDTMYWYKQDSKKFLKIMFSYNNKELIINETVPNRFSPKSPDKAHLNLHINSLELGDSAVYFCASSQDWTGGIVVNTEAFFGQGTRLTVV.

DNA of the CDR3: TGTGCCAGCAGCGGGGGACAACGCTATGGCTACACCTTC. It is translated as CASSGGQRYGYTF. The genes are TRBV5-6 and TRBJ1-2; tentatively, D is TRBD1 (6 bases). With 4 bases removed from V and 4 bases from J, the gap between germline ends came to 11 bases. The CDR3 consists of 13 residues. Germline V lookup: CDR1 SGHDT, CDR2 YYEEEE.

This clonotype showed up just a few times. The gene calls are TRBV27 and TRBJ2-1, with no clear D. The CDR3 loop spans 12 amino acids. Germline assignment: CDR1 MNHEY and CDR2 SMNVEV (reference sequence). Trimming stripped 3 bases from V and 10 bases from J, with 10 bases between. The CDR3 spells CASSFFGREQFF. CDR3 DNA sequence: TGTGCCAGCAGTTTTTTCGGTAGGGAGCAGTTCTTC.

This clonotype was seen many times. The chain couples TRBV5-6 to TRBJ2-3; D remains ambiguous. The CDR3 extends over 14 amino acids. Between the trimmed V and J ends, which lost 2 bases and 0 bases, there was a span of 7 bases. Germline V gene sequence: CDR1 SGHDT, CDR2 YYEEEE. The CDR3 DNA follows: TGTGCCAGCAGCTTCGGCTCTAGCACAGATACGCAGTATTTT. It translates to CASSFGSSTDTQYF.

This clonotype was seen a handful of times. The CDR3 here is CASSIEAGGSSYNEQFF. The DNA for the CDR3 is TGTGCCAGCAGCATCGAGGCGGGGGGAAGCTCCTACAATGAGCAGTTCTTC. The gene calls are TRBV7-2 and TRBJ2-1, with 8 bases lining up with TRBD2. CDR1 is SGHTA and CDR2 is FQGNSA in the germline V gene. Losses at the gene ends were 5 bases for V and 0 bases for J; bases not matched to a gene: 9. The CDR3 length is 17 residues.

The chain links TRBV5-4 to TRBJ2-2; D is possibly TRBD1 (6 bases). Germline V lookup: CDR1 SGHNT, CDR2 YYREEE (reference sequence). This CDR3 spans 14 amino acids. V was trimmed by 4 bases and J by 6 bases, leaving 13 bases between them. CDR3 DNA sequence: TGTGCCAGCAGCCAACGGACAGCCTCCGGGGAGCTGTTTTTT. It is translated as CASSQRTASGELFF.

The genes are TRBV20-1 and TRBJ1-4, with 9 positions matching TRBD1. From germline, CDR1 is DFQATT and CDR2 SNEGSKA (reference sequence). After removal of 3 bases from V and 7 bases from J, the junction contained 12 bases not matched to a gene. The CDR3 is 16 residues long. The chain's CDR3 is CSASADRGARGEKLFF. DNA of the CDR3: TGCAGTGCTAGTGCGGACAGGGGAGCCCGGGGTGAAAAACTGTTTTTT.

This clonotype appeared a few times. V is TRBV5-1 and J is TRBJ2-3, with TRBD2 matching over 10 bases. This CDR3 is 15 amino acids long. Germline CDR1 reads SGHRS; CDR2 reads YFSETQ. The trim removed 4 bases at V and 0 bases at J, leaving 2 bases unmatched. CDR3 loop: CASSHSGGSTDTQYF. For the CDR3, the DNA is TGCGCCAGCAGCCATAGCGGGGGGAGCACAGATACGCAGTATTTT. The whole variable domain, filled in from reference TRBV5-1 and TRBJ2-3, reads KAGVTQTPRYLIKTRGQQVTLSCSPISGHRSVSWYQQTPGQGLQFLFEYFSETQRNKGNFPGRFSGRQFSNSRSEMNVSTLELGDSALYLCASSHSGGSTDTQYFGPGTRLTVL.

This clonotype was seen more than once but under ten times. This chain joins TRBV15 and TRBJ2-2, with unresolved D. Trimming took 0 bases from V and 6 from J, leaving 8 bases between them. CDR3 length equals 14 residues. Germline V gene data show CDR1 as LNHNV and CDR2 as YYDKDF (reference sequence). The CDR3 bases are TGTGCCACCAGCAGAGAATACAGCCCCGGGGAGCTGTTTTTT. Protein sequence: CATSREYSPGELFF.

This clonotype has at least ten counts. The chain links TRBV24-1 to TRBJ2-1; D may be TRBD2 (5 bases). Germline values: CDR1 KGHDR, CDR2 SFDVKD. The CDR3 contains 15 residues. Trimming removed 3 bases from V and 6 bases from J, with 14 bases in between. CDR3 residues: CATSDPTLAFNEQFF. The CDR3 DNA reads as TGTGCCACCAGTGATCCGACGCTAGCATTCAATGAGCAGTTCTTC.

This clonotype was recorded many times. The chain employs TRBV20-1 and TRBJ2-5, with 12 bases aligning to TRBD2. The CDR3 loop spans 17 amino acids. Germline loops: CDR1 DFQATT, CDR2 SNEGSKA (reference sequence). V shed 1 base, J shed 4 bases, and the junction held 10 bases outside the gene matches. CDR3 bases: TGCAGTGCTAGAGGGGGAACTAGCGGGAGGTTCGGAGAGACCCAGTACTTC. It yields the protein CSARGGTSGRFGETQYF.

This sequence joins TRBV19 and TRBJ2-4; D uncertain. Trimming removed 1 base from V and 8 bases from J, with 3 bases in between. Germline V CDR1 and CDR2: LNHDA, SQIVND (reference sequence). The CDR3 loop spans 11 amino acids. The CDR3 DNA sequence: TGTGCCAGTAGTATAGGGGACATTCAGTACTTC. Its protein is CASSIGDIQYF. Drawing the rest from reference TRBV19 and TRBJ2-4, the complete variable domain is DGGITQSPKYLFRKEGQNVTLSCEQNLNHDAMYWYRQDPGQGLRLIYYSQIVNDFQKGDIAEGYSVSREKKESFPLTVTSAQKNPTAFYLCASSIGDIQYFGAGTRLSVL.

V and J are TRBV11-2 and TRBJ2-1; D may match TRBD1 or TRBD2 (5 bases each). The length of the CDR3 is 18 residues. Trimming stripped 5 bases from V and 6 bases from J, with 26 bases between. CDR1 is SGHAT, CDR2 FQNNGV, per germline. The CDR3 loop reads CASSRQVNWGSAVNEQFF. Here the CDR3 DNA reads TGTGCCAGCAGCCGACAAGTCAATTGGGGGTCGGCTGTCAATGAGCAGTTCTTC. Combining the CDR3 with reference TRBV11-2 and TRBJ2-1 gives the whole variable domain EAGVAQSPRYKIIEKRQSVAFWCNPISGHATLYWYQQILGQGPKLLIQFQNNGVVDDSQLPKDRFSAERLKGVDSTLKIQPAKLEDSAVYLCASSRQVNWGSAVNEQFFGPGTRLTVL.

The gene calls are TRBV9 and TRBJ1-2; D remains ambiguous. The length of the CDR3 is 16 residues. Trimming removed 4 bases at V and 4 bases at J, with 20 bases between. Germline V CDR1 and CDR2: SGDLS, YYNGEE. This CDR3 is CASSPQTLKSLYGYTF. The CDR3 nucleotides are TGTGCCAGCAGCCCCCAGACTCTGAAGTCTCTCTATGGCTACACCTTC.

The V call is TRBV29-1, the J call TRBJ2-7; possibly TRBD1 for D (6 bases). The CDR3 has 13 residues. Germline CDR1 and CDR2: SQVTM and ANQGSEA. Between the trimmed V and J ends, which lost 0 bases and 4 bases, there was a span of 10 bases. The chain's CDR3 is CSVEEGDRYEQYF. The CDR3, as DNA: TGCAGCGTTGAAGAAGGAGACAGGTACGAGCAGTACTTC.

This clonotype appeared a few times. The chain is built from TRBV24-1 and TRBJ2-1, with 11 nucleotides matching TRBD2. Germline CDR1 and CDR2: KGHDR and SFDVKD. CDR3 size: 16 residues. The ends lost 4 bases at V and 4 bases at J; junction bases unmatched: 5. CDR3 DNA: TGTGCCACCAGTGACTTAGCGGGGGGGGAGTACAATGAGCAGTTCTTC. The encoded protein is CATSDLAGGEYNEQFF.

This chain connects TRBV27 to TRBJ2-5, with D hard to call. This CDR3 spans 13 amino acids. Germline V gene sequence: CDR1 MNHEY, CDR2 SMNVEV (reference sequence). Trimming took off 5 bases at V and 5 bases at J, with 12 bases between the two ends. This CDR3 reads CASSIIPRETQYF. The CDR3 DNA is TGTGCCAGCAGTATCATCCCGCGGGAGACCCAGTACTTC.

V is TRBV29-1 and J is TRBJ1-2; D possibly corresponds to TRBD1 (5 bases). V lost 0 bases and J lost 7, with 15 bases in between. This CDR3 region has 14 residues. Germline loops: CDR1 SQVTM, CDR2 ANQGSEA. CDR3 nucleotide sequence: TGCAGCGTTGAAGATCGGGGTTCCGGGGGTGGCTACACCTTC. It translates to CSVEDRGSGGGYTF.

This clonotype was recorded a few times. This chain connects TRBV29-1 to TRBJ1-2, with TRBD1 identical over 10 bases. The J segment lost 3 bases and the V segment lost 4 bases, leaving 5 bases of the junction unmatched. The CDR3 is made up of 14 amino acids. Looked up from germline, CDR1 is SQVTM and CDR2 is ANQGSEA. The DNA of the CDR3 is TGCAGCGTTGGACCTGGACAGGGGGACTATGGCTACACCTTC. It is translated as CSVGPGQGDYGYTF.

The chain couples TRBV5-1 to TRBJ2-7; 8 bases match TRBD1. CDR3 length equals 14 residues. CDR1 and CDR2 (germline): SGHRS, YFSETQ. The trim removed 4 bases at V and 0 bases at J, leaving 3 bases unmatched. The CDR3 protein is CASSRQGYSYEQYF. CDR3 DNA sequence: TGCGCCAGCAGCCGACAGGGGTACTCCTACGAGCAGTACTTC.